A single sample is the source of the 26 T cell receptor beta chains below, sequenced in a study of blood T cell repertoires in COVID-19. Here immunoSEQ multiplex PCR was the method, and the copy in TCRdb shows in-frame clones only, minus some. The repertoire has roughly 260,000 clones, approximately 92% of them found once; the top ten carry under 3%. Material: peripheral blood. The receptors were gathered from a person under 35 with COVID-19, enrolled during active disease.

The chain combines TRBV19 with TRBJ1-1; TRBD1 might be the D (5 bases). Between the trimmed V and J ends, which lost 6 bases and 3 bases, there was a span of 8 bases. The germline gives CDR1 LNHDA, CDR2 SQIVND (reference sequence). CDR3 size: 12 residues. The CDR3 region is CASRQGYTEAFF. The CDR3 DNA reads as TGTGCCAGTAGGCAGGGATACACTGAAGCTTTCTTT.

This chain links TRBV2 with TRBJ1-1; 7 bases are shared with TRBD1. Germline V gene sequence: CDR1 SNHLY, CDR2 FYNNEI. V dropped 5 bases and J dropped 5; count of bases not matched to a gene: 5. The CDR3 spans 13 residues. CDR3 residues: CASSITGETEAFF. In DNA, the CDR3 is TGTGCCAGCAGTATAACAGGGGAGACTGAAGCTTTCTTT.

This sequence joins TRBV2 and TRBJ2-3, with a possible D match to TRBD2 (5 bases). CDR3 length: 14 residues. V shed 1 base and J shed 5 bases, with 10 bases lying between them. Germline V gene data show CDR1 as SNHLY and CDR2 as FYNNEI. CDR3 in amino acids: CASSEENRGDTQYF. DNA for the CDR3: TGTGCCAGCAGTGAAGAAAACCGGGGAGATACGCAGTATTTT. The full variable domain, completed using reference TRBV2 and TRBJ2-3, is EPEVTQTPSHQVTQMGQEVILRCVPISNHLYFYWYRQILGQKVEFLVSFYNNEISEKSEIFDDQFSVERPDGSNFTLKIRSTKLEDSAMYFCASSEENRGDTQYFGPGTRLTVL.

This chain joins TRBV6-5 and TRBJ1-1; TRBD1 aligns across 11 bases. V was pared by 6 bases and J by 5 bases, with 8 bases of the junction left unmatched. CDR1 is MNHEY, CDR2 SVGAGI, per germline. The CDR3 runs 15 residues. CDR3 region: CASRPDRDRGTEAFF. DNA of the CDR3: TGTGCCAGCAGACCCGACCGGGACAGGGGGACTGAAGCTTTCTTT.

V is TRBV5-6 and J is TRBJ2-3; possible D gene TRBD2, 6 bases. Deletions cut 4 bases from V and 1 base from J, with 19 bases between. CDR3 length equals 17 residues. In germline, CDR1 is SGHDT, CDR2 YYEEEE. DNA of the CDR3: TGTGCCAGCAGCCTCGGGGGTCACGGGGCCGGCACAGATACGCAGTATTTT. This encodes CASSLGGHGAGTDTQYF.

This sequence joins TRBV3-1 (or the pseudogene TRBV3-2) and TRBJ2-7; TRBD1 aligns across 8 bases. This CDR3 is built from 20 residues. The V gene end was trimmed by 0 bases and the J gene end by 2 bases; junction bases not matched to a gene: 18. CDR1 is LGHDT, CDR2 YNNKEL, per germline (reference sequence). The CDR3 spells CASSQERPTGAVIWAYEQYF. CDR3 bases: TGTGCCAGCAGCCAAGAAAGACCGACAGGGGCGGTGATATGGGCCTACGAGCAGTACTTC.

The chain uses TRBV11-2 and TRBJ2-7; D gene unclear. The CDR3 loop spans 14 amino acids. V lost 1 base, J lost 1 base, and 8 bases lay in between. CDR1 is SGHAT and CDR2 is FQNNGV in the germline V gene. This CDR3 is CASSLVHESYEQYF. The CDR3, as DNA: TGTGCCAGCAGCTTAGTTCACGAGTCCTACGAGCAGTACTTC.

The CDR3 protein is CASSMRTVTEAFF. CDR3 in DNA: TGTGCCAGTAGTATGCGGACAGTCACTGAAGCTTTCTTT. This chain joins TRBV19 and TRBJ1-1; TRBD1 is a possible D gene (6 bases). This CDR3 is built from 13 residues. Germline V gives CDR1 LNHDA, CDR2 SQIVND (reference sequence). Trimming left V 3 bases short and J 4 bases short, with 9 bases between.

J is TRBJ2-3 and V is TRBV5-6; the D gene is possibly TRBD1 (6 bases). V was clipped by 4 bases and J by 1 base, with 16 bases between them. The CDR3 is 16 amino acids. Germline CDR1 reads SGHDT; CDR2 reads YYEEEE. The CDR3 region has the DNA TGTGCCAGCAGCGGAATTGGCAGGGGAGGCACAGATACGCAGTATTTT. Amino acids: CASSGIGRGGTDTQYF.

The CDR3 DNA is TGCGCCAGCAGAAAATTTGAACAGGGGGATTTTGGCTACACCTTC. Translated: CASRKFEQGDFGYTF. The J gene is TRBJ1-2, the V gene TRBV5-1; 8 bases map to TRBD1. After removal of 5 bases from V and 7 bases from J, the junction contained 13 bases not matched to a gene. The CDR3 spans 15 residues. In germline, CDR1 is SGHRS, CDR2 YFSETQ.

The CDR3 region is CASSLALNQPQHF. As DNA, the CDR3 is TGTGCCAGCAGCTTAGCTCTTAATCAGCCCCAGCATTTT. The chain links TRBV7-9 to TRBJ1-5; D is unresolved. V lost 0 bases to trimming and J lost 4 bases, with 4 bases between them. Germline-derived CDR1 and CDR2 are SEHNR and FQNEAQ (reference sequence). This CDR3 contains 13 residues.

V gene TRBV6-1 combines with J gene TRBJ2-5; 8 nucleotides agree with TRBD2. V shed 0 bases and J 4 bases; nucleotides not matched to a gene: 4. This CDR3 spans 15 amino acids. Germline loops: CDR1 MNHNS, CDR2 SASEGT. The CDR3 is CASSEAVAGGETQYF. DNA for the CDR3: TGTGCCAGCAGTGAAGCCGTCGCGGGAGGAGAGACCCAGTACTTC.

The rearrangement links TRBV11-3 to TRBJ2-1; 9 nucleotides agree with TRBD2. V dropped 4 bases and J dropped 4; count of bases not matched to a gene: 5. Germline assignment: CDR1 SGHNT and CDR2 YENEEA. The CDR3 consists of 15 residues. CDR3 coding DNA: TGTGCCAGCAGCTCCCGACTAGCGGAATACAATGAGCAGTTCTTC. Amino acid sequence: CASSSRLAEYNEQFF.

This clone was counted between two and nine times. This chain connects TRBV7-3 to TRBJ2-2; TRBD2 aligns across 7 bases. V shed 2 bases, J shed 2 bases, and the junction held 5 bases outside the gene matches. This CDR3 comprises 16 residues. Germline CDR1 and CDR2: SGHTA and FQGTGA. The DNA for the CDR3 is TGTGCCAGCAGCTTAGGCGGCGGGAGTAACACCGGGGAGCTGTTTTTT. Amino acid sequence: CASSLGGGSNTGELFF. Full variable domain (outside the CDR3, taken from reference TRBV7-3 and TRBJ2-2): GAGVSQTPSNKVTEKGKYVELRCDPISGHTALYWYRQSLGQGPEFLIYFQGTGAADDSGLPNDRFFAVRPEGSVSTLKIQRTERGDSAVYLCASSLGGGSNTGELFFGEGSRLTVL.

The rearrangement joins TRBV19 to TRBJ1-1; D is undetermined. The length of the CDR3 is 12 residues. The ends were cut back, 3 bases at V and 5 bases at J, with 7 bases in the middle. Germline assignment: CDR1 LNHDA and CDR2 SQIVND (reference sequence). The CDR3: CASSMRETEAFF. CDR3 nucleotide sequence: TGTGCCAGTAGTATGCGGGAAACTGAAGCTTTCTTT.

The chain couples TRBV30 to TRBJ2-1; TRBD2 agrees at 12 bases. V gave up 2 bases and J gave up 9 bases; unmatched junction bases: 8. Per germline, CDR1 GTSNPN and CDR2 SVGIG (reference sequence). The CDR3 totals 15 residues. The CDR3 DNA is TGTGCCTGGAGTCGGCTAGCGGGAGGGCATGGTGAGCAGTTCTTC. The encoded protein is CAWSRLAGGHGEQFF.

This CDR3 reads CASSLTSGKYNEQFF. DNA for the CDR3: TGTGCCAGCAGTCTCACTAGCGGGAAATACAATGAGCAGTTCTTC. The chain couples TRBV27 to TRBJ2-1, with 10 nucleotides matching TRBD2. The CDR3 spans 15 residues. V shed 5 bases, J shed 4 bases, and the junction held 5 bases outside the gene matches. The germline CDR1 and CDR2 sequences are MNHEY and SMNVEV (reference sequence).

The CDR3 protein is CASSITLAGGPNNEQFF. For the CDR3, the DNA is TGTGCCAGTAGTATAACCCTAGCGGGAGGGCCAAACAATGAGCAGTTCTTC. The chain couples TRBV19 to TRBJ2-1; 12 bases match TRBD2. V was pared by 2 bases and J by 5 bases, with 7 bases of the junction left unmatched. This CDR3 spans 17 amino acids. Germline-derived CDR1 and CDR2 are LNHDA and SQIVND (reference sequence). Full variable domain (remainder filled in from reference TRBV19 and TRBJ2-1): DGGITQSPKYLFRKEGQNVTLSCEQNLNHDAMYWYRQDPGQGLRLIYYSQIVNDFQKGDIAEGYSVSREKKESFPLTVTSAQKNPTAFYLCASSITLAGGPNNEQFFGPGTRLTVL.

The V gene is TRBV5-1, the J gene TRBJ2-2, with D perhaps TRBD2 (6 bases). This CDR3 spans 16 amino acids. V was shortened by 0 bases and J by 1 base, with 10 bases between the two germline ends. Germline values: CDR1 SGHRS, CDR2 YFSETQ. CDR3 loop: CASSLEVAENTGELFF. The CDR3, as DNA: TGCGCCAGCAGCTTGGAGGTAGCGGAGAACACCGGGGAGCTGTTTTTT.

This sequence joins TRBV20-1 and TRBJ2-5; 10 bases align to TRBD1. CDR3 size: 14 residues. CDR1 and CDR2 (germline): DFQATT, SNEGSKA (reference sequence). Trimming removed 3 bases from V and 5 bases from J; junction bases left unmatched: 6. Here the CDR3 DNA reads TGCAGTGCTAGTCGGACAGGGGGTTTGGAGACCCAGTACTTC. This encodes CSASRTGGLETQYF.

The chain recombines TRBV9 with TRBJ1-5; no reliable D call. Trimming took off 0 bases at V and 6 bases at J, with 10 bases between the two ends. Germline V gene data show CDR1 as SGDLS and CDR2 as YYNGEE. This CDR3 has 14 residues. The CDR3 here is CASSVGNFGQPQHF. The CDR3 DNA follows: TGTGCCAGCAGCGTAGGCAATTTCGGTCAGCCCCAGCATTTT.

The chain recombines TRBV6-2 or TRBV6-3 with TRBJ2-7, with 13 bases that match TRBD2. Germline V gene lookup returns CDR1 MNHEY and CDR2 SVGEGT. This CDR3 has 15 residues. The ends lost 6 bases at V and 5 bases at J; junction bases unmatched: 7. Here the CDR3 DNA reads TGTGCCAGCAGCTTCGGACTAGCGGGAGTAAACGAGCAGTACTTC. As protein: CASSFGLAGVNEQYF.

CDR3 nucleotide sequence: TGCGCCAGCAGCTTGGGGGACAGGGGGACCTATGGCTACACCTTC. This sequence encodes CASSLGDRGTYGYTF. The rearrangement uses TRBV5-1 and TRBJ1-2; 11 nucleotides match TRBD1. After removal of 0 bases from V and 4 bases from J, the junction contained 2 bases not matched to a gene. The germline CDR1 and CDR2 sequences are SGHRS and YFSETQ. This CDR3 has 15 residues.

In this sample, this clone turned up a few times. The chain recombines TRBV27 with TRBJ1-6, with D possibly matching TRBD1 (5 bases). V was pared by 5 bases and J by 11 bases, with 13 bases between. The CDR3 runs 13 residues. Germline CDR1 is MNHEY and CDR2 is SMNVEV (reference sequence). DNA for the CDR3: TGTGCCAGCAGTCCCCTTCAGGGTCCACCCCTCCACTTT. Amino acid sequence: CASSPLQGPPLHF.

CDR3 loop: CASSLSGSDYGYTF. CDR3 bases: TGTGCCAGCAGTTTAAGTGGGAGCGACTATGGCTACACCTTC. The chain carries TRBV27 and TRBJ1-2; D unresolved. The CDR3 loop spans 14 amino acids. Germline values: CDR1 MNHEY, CDR2 SMNVEV (reference sequence). Trimming stripped 2 bases from V and 3 bases from J, with 10 bases between.

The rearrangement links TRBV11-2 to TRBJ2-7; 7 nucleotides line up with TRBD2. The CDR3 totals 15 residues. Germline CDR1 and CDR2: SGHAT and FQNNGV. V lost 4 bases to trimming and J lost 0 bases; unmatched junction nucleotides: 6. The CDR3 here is CASSSAGLASYEQYF. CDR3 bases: TGTGCCAGCAGCTCAGCGGGGCTTGCCTCCTACGAGCAGTACTTC.